Listed below are T cell receptor beta chains from one sample, sequenced in a study of cytomegalovirus exposure and HLA in healthy donors. Assay: immunoSEQ multiplex PCR; the TCRdb copy retains only in-frame clones and omits some. The sample has roughly 120,000 clones; approximately 89% are singletons. Input material: PBMCs. The receptor set was obtained from a woman younger than 35 in good health and CMV-seronegative. The CDR3 runs from the conserved cysteine through the conserved F or W. A D gene is named only where the DNA matches it firmly. Some rows mark clone size as missing; the rest say once, few, many or name a class of expanded clone.

clone_size	d_call	v_call	j_call	cdr3_nt	cdr3_aa
.	TRBD1	TRBV25-1	TRBJ1-1	TGTGCCAGCAGTGAAATAAGGCAGGGGGTCACTGAAGCTTTCTTT	CASSEIRQGVTEAFF
.	TRBD2	TRBV7-3	TRBJ2-1	TGTGCCAGCAGCTCCGCGGGACTAGCGGGTCTCAATGAGCAGTTCTTC	CASSSAGLAGLNEQFF
.	TRBD2	TRBV19	TRBJ2-7	TGTGCCAGTAGCCGGACTAGCGTGGATGAGCAGTACTTC	CASSRTSVDEQYF
.	TRBD2	TRBV7-8	TRBJ2-1	TGTGCCAGCAGCTGGGACGGGAGGACCTCTGAGCAGTTCTTC	CASSWDGRTSEQFF
once	TRBD1	TRBV7-2	TRBJ2-2	TGTGCCAGCAGCTTGATGACAGGGGGCTTTACCGGGGAGCTGTTTTTT	CASSLMTGGFTGELFF
.	TRBD1	TRBV25-1	TRBJ1-1	TGTGCCAGCAGTGAAACTTTAGGGACAGGGGGCGGGAACACTGAAGCTTTCTTT	CASSETLGTGGGNTEAFF
.	.	TRBV4-2	TRBJ1-5	TGTGCCAGCAGCCAACCCCCGGGCGGGGGCAACAATCAGCCCCAGCATTTT	CASSQPPGGGNNQPQHF
.	TRBD1	TRBV27	TRBJ2-4	TGTGCCAGCAGTCCGGGACAGGCTGCCGGAAACATTCAGTACTTC	CASSPGQAAGNIQYF
.	.	TRBV29-1	TRBJ1-1	TGTAGCGTTGCTGTGGACAGTCTCATGAACACTGAAGCTTTCTTT	CSVAVDSLMNTEAFF
.	.	TRBV5-1	TRBJ2-5	TGCGCCAGCAGCGTATTGGAGGCAGTTCAAGAGACCCAGTACTTC	CASSVLEAVQETQYF
once	TRBD2	TRBV28	TRBJ2-3	TGTGCCAGCAGTTCGTGGCGGGGGGACACAGATACGCAGTATTTT	CASSSWRGDTDTQYF
.	.	TRBV9	TRBJ1-1	TGTGCCAGCAGCTCGGGGACATGGAACACTGAAGCTTTCTTT	CASSSGTWNTEAFF
once	TRBD1	TRBV5-1	TRBJ1-1	TGCGCCAGCAGCTTAGGGGACAGAGCGAACACTGAAGCTTTCTTT	CASSLGDRANTEAFF